Below, 23 T cell receptor beta chains from the same sample are listed, as sequenced in a study of neoadjuvant anti-PD-1 for oral cavity cancer. Assay: immunoSEQ multiplex PCR; the TCRdb copy retains only in-frame clones and omits some. The sample shows about 15,000 clones, 65% to 80% of them seen only once. This specimen was PBMCs, taken before nivolumab (anti-PD-1) treatment. These receptors were obtained from a person aged 35 to 85 with oral cavity squamous cell carcinoma.

The rearrangement uses TRBV11-2 and TRBJ1-4; TRBD1 matches 7 bases. The length of the CDR3 is 16 residues. In germline, CDR1 is SGHAT, CDR2 FQNNGV. V was pared by 4 bases and J by 8 bases, with 13 bases of the junction left unmatched. Written as DNA, the CDR3 is TGTGCCAGCAGCTCGCCTGAGACAGGGAGTAGGGAAAAACTGTTTTTT. Translated: CASSSPETGSREKLFF.

This chain links TRBV15 with TRBJ2-5; 8 bases align to TRBD2. The germline CDR1 and CDR2 sequences are LNHNV and YYDKDF (reference sequence). The CDR3 is 12 amino acids. The V segment lost 8 bases and the J segment 5 bases; nucleotides outside the gene matches: 4. The CDR3 spells CATQREGETQYF. Here the CDR3 DNA reads TGTGCCACCCAACGGGAGGGCGAGACCCAGTACTTC.

The chain joins TRBV4-1 to TRBJ2-7, with TRBD2 matching over 9 bases. J lost 6 bases, V lost 3 bases, and 9 bases had no gene match. This CDR3 comprises 15 residues. Germline-derived CDR1 and CDR2 are MGHRA and YSYEKL. The CDR3 bases are TGCGCCAGCAGCCAGTTAGCGGGAGTAAGGGGCGAGCAGTACTTC. Translation: CASSQLAGVRGEQYF.

The chain joins TRBV19 to TRBJ2-7; D might be TRBD2 (6 bases). Germline CDR1 and CDR2: LNHDA and SQIVND (reference sequence). V was pared by 1 base and J by 2 bases, with 15 bases between. This CDR3 spans 16 amino acids. The CDR3 sequence is CASSIGARREAYEQYF. CDR3 DNA sequence: TGTGCCAGTAGTATAGGAGCGCGGAGGGAGGCCTACGAGCAGTACTTC. Variable domain in full (rest from reference TRBV19 and TRBJ2-7): DGGITQSPKYLFRKEGQNVTLSCEQNLNHDAMYWYRQDPGQGLRLIYYSQIVNDFQKGDIAEGYSVSREKKESFPLTVTSAQKNPTAFYLCASSIGARREAYEQYFGPGTRLTVT.

This clone was observed a handful of times. This chain joins TRBV11-2 and TRBJ2-5; 11 nucleotides match TRBD2. V shed 5 bases and J 5 bases; nucleotides not matched to a gene: 7. Germline V CDR1 and CDR2: SGHAT, FQNNGV. The CDR3 runs 15 residues. CDR3 loop: CASSLSGGAYETQYF. CDR3 nucleotides: TGTGCCAGCAGCCTTAGCGGGGGGGCCTACGAGACCCAGTACTTC.

The rearrangement joins TRBV28 to TRBJ2-7; D unresolved. The V end was cut by 4 bases, the J end by 2 bases, with 6 bases between. The CDR3 has 12 residues. Germline V gene data show CDR1 as MDHEN and CDR2 as SYDVKM. CDR3 loop: CASSSETYEQYF. The CDR3 region has the DNA TGTGCCAGCAGTTCTGAGACCTACGAGCAGTACTTC. The full variable domain, completed using reference TRBV28 and TRBJ2-7, is DVKVTQSSRYLVKRTGEKVFLECVQDMDHENMFWYRQDPGLGLRLIYFSYDVKMKEKGDIPEGYSVSREKKERFSLILESASTNQTSMYLCASSSETYEQYFGPGTRLTVT.

This clone was seen only a few times. The V gene is TRBV19, the J gene TRBJ2-3, with D maybe TRBD1 (6 bases). The CDR3 covers 13 residues. V lost 3 bases, J lost 3 bases, and 7 bases lay in between. Germline-derived CDR1 and CDR2 are LNHDA and SQIVND (reference sequence). The chain's CDR3 is CASSMQGTDTQYF. The CDR3 DNA reads as TGTGCCAGTAGTATGCAGGGGACAGATACGCAGTATTTT.

The chain has TRBV2 and TRBJ1-2; 9 bases align to TRBD1. V lost 9 bases, J lost 8 bases, and 13 bases stayed unmatched. Germline loops: CDR1 SNHLY, CDR2 FYNNEI. There are 14 residues in the CDR3. The CDR3 nucleotides read TGTGCCAGAGAAGCACAACAGGGGGCGGGAGGCTACACCTTC. As protein: CAREAQQGAGGYTF.

The chain couples TRBV7-2 to TRBJ2-7; 10 bases map to TRBD2. After removal of 7 bases from V and 4 bases from J, the junction contained 10 bases not matched to a gene. This CDR3 has 15 residues. From germline, CDR1 is SGHTA and CDR2 FQGNSA. This chain's CDR3 is CASTPGGGLAYEQYF. Here the CDR3 DNA reads TGTGCCAGCACTCCAGGGGGGGGACTAGCGTACGAGCAGTACTTC. The full variable domain, completed using reference TRBV7-2 and TRBJ2-7, is GAGVSQSPSNKVTEKGKDVELRCDPISGHTALYWYRQSLGQGLEFLIYFQGNSAPDKSGLPSDRFSAERTGGSVSTLTIQRTQQEDSAVYLCASTPGGGLAYEQYFGPGTRLTVT.

CDR3 coding DNA: TGTGCCAGCAGCCGGACAGGGTTTAATGAAAAACTGTTTTTT. This translates into CASSRTGFNEKLFF. The gene calls are TRBV6-1 and TRBJ1-4; 8 nucleotides agree with TRBD1. J gave up 4 bases and V 6 bases, and 4 bases lay outside the gene matches. The CDR3 length is 14 residues. Germline-derived CDR1 and CDR2 are MNHNS and SASEGT.

CDR3 coding DNA: TGTGCCAGCAGCGTAGGGGCTGCCGGTGGCTACACCTTC. Amino acids: CASSVGAAGGYTF. The chain carries TRBV9 and TRBJ1-2; D ambiguous. The CDR3 has 13 amino acids. The germline V gene has CDR1 SGDLS and CDR2 YYNGEE. V shed 0 bases and J shed 7 bases, with 10 bases lying between them.

The genes are TRBV7-8 and TRBJ2-7; TRBD2 aligns across 8 bases. The CDR3 has 15 residues. The trim removed 0 bases at V and 5 bases at J, leaving 6 bases unmatched. CDR1 and CDR2 from the germline V gene are SGHVS and FQNEAQ. The CDR3 is CASSLARSGSNEQYF. Here the CDR3 DNA reads TGTGCCAGCAGCTTAGCGCGCAGCGGGAGCAACGAGCAGTACTTC. Full variable domain (remainder filled in from reference TRBV7-8 and TRBJ2-7): GAGVSQSPRYKVAKRGQDVALRCDPISGHVSLFWYQQALGQGPEFLTYFQNEAQLDKSGLPSDRFFAERPEGSVSTLKIQRTQQEDSAVYLCASSLARSGSNEQYFGPGTRLTVT.

Only a few counts were recorded for this clone. This chain joins TRBV28 and TRBJ2-7, with TRBD2 as a possible D gene (6 bases). The CDR3 consists of 13 residues. CDR1 is MDHEN, CDR2 SYDVKM, per germline. V lost 5 bases to trimming and J lost 0 bases, with 8 bases between them. The DNA of the CDR3 is TGTGCCAGCAGTCCCGGGAGCTCCTACGAGCAGTACTTC. This gives the protein CASSPGSSYEQYF.

This clone has only one observation. V gene TRBV30 combines with J gene TRBJ1-5; D remains unclear. CDR1 is GTSNPN, CDR2 SVGIG, per germline (reference sequence). There are 13 residues in the CDR3. The germline V and J ends were trimmed by 2 bases and 7 bases, with 12 bases remaining between them. The CDR3 DNA sequence: TGTGCCTGGAGTCCCGGGGAGAGACAGCCCCAGCATTTT. This sequence encodes CAWSPGERQPQHF.

The chain has TRBV7-3 and TRBJ1-2; D unclear. Trimming stripped 2 bases from V and 5 bases from J, with 6 bases between. Germline lookup yields CDR1 SGHTA and CDR2 FQGTGA. The CDR3 loop spans 12 amino acids. The CDR3 sequence is CASSLGEYGYTF. The CDR3 nucleotides are TGTGCCAGCAGCTTAGGGGAATATGGCTACACCTTC.

This chain joins TRBV27 and TRBJ1-2, with a tentative D call TRBD1 (5 bases). Germline V CDR1 and CDR2: MNHEY, SMNVEV (reference sequence). The CDR3 is made up of 17 amino acids. Trimming shortened V by 2 bases and J by 7 bases, and 23 bases separated the two germline ends. CDR3 protein: CASSLTPRDAGWGGYTF. The CDR3 DNA sequence: TGTGCCAGCAGTTTAACCCCGAGGGACGCCGGGTGGGGTGGCTACACCTTC.

This chain links TRBV7-2 with TRBJ2-1; D is possibly TRBD2 (5 bases). Trimming removed 3 bases from V and 6 bases from J, with 12 bases in between. Germline V lookup: CDR1 SGHTA, CDR2 FQGNSA. The CDR3 covers 14 residues. The CDR3 coding sequence is TGTGCCAGCAGCTTCCGGCTAGCTGCCAATGAGCAGTTCTTC. This encodes CASSFRLAANEQFF.

V gene TRBV7-9 combines with J gene TRBJ2-2, with D perhaps matching TRBD1 or TRBD2 (5 bases each). CDR3 length: 15 amino acids. Germline lookup yields CDR1 SEHNR and CDR2 FQNEAQ (reference sequence). Trimming removed 5 bases from V and 6 bases from J, with 16 bases in between. The CDR3 loop is CASSPQGRGAGELFF. For the CDR3, the DNA is TGTGCCAGCAGCCCCCAGGGACGAGGAGCCGGGGAGCTGTTTTTT.

The chain recombines TRBV6-1 with TRBJ2-7; perhaps TRBD1 as D (5 bases). This CDR3 region has 15 residues. Looked up from germline, CDR1 is MNHNS and CDR2 is SASEGT. V dropped 6 bases and J dropped 0 bases, with 15 bases sitting between them. In DNA, the CDR3 is TGTGCCAGCAGATCAGGGATCCTAAGCTCCTACGAGCAGTACTTC. Translating gives CASRSGILSSYEQYF.

The gene calls are TRBV9 and TRBJ2-3, with 7 bases aligning to TRBD2. CDR1 and CDR2 (germline): SGDLS, YYNGEE. V lost 1 base and J lost 3; bases outside the gene matches: 11. The CDR3 is 17 residues long. The chain's CDR3 is CASSVNLRGGDTDTQYF. CDR3 bases: TGTGCCAGCAGCGTAAACCTTCGCGGGGGAGATACAGATACGCAGTATTTT.

V gene TRBV10-3 combines with J gene TRBJ1-4; 10 positions agree with TRBD1. The CDR3 spans 14 residues. Per germline, CDR1 ENHRY and CDR2 SYGVKD. The V gene end was trimmed by 10 bases and the J gene end by 6 bases; junction bases not matched to a gene: 8. CDR3 in amino acids: CASRRDRGDEKLFF. CDR3 DNA sequence: TGTGCCAGCCGAAGGGACAGGGGTGATGAAAAACTGTTTTTT.

This sequence joins TRBV28 and TRBJ1-2; the D is unclear. Looked up from germline, CDR1 is MDHEN and CDR2 is SYDVKM. The CDR3 is made up of 16 amino acids. V shed 3 bases and J shed 5 bases, with 19 bases lying between them. The CDR3 loop is CASSFLGQPAGYGYTF. CDR3 DNA sequence: TGTGCCAGCAGTTTTTTAGGGCAGCCCGCGGGGTATGGCTACACCTTC.

The chain carries TRBV5-1 and TRBJ2-1, with D possibly being TRBD1 (6 bases). CDR1 is SGHRS, CDR2 YFSETQ, per germline. The CDR3 is 15 residues long. V was clipped by 1 base and J by 6 bases, with 14 bases between them. The CDR3 bases are TGCGCCAGCAGCTTGACGGACAGAGACCTCAATGAGCAGTTCTTC. This codes for CASSLTDRDLNEQFF.